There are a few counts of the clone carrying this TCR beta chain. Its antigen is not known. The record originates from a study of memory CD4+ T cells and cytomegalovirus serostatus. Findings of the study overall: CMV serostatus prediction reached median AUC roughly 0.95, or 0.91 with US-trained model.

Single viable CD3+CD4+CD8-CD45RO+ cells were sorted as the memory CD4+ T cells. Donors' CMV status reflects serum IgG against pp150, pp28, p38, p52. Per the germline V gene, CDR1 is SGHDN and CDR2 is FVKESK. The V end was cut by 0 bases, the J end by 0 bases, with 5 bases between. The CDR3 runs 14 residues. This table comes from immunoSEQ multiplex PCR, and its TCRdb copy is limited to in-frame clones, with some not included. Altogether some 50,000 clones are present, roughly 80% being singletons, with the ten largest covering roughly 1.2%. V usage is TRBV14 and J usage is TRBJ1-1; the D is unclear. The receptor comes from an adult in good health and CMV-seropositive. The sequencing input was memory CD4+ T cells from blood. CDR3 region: CASSQDAVNTEAFF. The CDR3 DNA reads TGTGCCAGCAGCCAAGATGCGGTGAACACTGAAGCTTTCTTT.